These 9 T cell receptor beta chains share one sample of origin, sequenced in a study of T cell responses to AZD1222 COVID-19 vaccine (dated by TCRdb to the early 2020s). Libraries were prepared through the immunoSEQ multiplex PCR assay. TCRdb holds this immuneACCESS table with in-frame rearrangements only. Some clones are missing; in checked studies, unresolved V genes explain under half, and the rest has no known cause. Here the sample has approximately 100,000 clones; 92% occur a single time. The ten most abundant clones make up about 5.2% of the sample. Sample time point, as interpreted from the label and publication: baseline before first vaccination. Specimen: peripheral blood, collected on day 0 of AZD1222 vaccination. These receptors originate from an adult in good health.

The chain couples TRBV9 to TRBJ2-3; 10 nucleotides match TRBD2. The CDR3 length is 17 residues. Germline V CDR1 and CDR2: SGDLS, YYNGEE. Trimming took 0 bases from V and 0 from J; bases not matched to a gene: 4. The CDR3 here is CASSVGTSGISTDTQYF. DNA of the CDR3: TGTGCCAGCAGCGTAGGGACTAGCGGAATTAGCACAGATACGCAGTATTTT.

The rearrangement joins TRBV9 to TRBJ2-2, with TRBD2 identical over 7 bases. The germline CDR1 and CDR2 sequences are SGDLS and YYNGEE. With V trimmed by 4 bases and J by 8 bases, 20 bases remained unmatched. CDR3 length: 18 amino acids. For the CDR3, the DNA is TGTGCCAGCAGCTTAGAAGCTCAACCGCTAGCGGAGATAGGGGAGCTGTTTTTT. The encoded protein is CASSLEAQPLAEIGELFF.

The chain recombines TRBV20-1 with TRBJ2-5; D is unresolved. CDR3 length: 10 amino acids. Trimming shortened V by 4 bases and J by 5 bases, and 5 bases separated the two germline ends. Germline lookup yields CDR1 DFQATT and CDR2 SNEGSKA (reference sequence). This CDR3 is CSAMWETQYF. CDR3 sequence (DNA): TGCAGTGCTATGTGGGAGACCCAGTACTTC.

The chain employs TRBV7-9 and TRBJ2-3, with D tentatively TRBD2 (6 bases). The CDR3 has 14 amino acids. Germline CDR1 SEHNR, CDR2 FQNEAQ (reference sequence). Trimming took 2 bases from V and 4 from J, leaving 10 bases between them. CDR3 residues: CASSLRERADTQYF. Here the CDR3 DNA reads TGTGCCAGCAGCTTAAGGGAGCGGGCAGATACGCAGTATTTT.

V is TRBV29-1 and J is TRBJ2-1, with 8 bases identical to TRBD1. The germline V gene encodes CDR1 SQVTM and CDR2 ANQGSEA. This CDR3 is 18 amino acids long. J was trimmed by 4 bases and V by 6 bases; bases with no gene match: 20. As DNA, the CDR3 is TGCAGCGTCTACACATCAGGGGGCGATTGGGCCGGGTACAATGAGCAGTTCTTC. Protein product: CSVYTSGGDWAGYNEQFF.

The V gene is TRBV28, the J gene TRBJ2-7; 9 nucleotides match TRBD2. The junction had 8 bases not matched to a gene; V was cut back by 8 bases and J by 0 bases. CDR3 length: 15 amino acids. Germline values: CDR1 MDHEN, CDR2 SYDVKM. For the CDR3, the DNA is TGTGCCAGCTTTACTCCTAGCGGGGCCTCCTACGAGCAGTACTTC. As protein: CASFTPSGASYEQYF.

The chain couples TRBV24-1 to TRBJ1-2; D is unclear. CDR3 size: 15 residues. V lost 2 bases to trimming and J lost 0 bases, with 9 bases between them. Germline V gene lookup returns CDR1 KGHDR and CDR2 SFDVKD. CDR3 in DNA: TGTGCCACCAGTGATTGGAACAGCCCTAACTATGGCTACACCTTC. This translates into CATSDWNSPNYGYTF.

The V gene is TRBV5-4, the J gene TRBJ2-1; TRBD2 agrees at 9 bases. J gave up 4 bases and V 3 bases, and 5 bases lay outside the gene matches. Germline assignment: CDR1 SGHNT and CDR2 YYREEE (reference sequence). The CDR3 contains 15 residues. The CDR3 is CASSSSTSGYNEQFF. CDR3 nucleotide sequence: TGTGCCAGCAGCTCGTCGACTAGCGGATACAATGAGCAGTTCTTC. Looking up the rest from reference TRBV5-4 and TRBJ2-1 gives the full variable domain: ETGVTQSPTHLIKTRGQQVTLRCSSQSGHNTVSWYQQALGQGPQFIFQYYREEENGRGNFPPRFSGLQFPNYSSELNVNALELDDSALYLCASSSSTSGYNEQFFGPGTRLTVL.

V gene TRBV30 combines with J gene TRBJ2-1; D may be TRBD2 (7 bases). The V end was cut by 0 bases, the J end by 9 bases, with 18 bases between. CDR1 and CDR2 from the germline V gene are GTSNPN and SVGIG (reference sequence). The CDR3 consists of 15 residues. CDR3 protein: CAWSVRGGSWGEQFF. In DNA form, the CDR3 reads TGTGCCTGGAGTGTACGCGGGGGCTCCTGGGGTGAGCAGTTCTTC.